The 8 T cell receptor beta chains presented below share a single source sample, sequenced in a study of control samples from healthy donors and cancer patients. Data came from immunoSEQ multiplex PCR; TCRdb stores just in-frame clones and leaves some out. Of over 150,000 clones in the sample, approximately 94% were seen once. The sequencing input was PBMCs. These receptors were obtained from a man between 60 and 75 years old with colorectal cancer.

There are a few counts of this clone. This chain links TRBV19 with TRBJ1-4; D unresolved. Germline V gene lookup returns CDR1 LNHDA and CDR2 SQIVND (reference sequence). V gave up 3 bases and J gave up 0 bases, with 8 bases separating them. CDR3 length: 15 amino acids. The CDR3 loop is CASSIFGATNEKLFF. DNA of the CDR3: TGTGCCAGTAGTATTTTTGGTGCAACTAATGAAAAACTGTTTTTT. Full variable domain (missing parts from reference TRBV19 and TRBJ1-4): DGGITQSPKYLFRKEGQNVTLSCEQNLNHDAMYWYRQDPGQGLRLIYYSQIVNDFQKGDIAEGYSVSREKKESFPLTVTSAQKNPTAFYLCASSIFGATNEKLFFGSGTQLSVL.

CDR3 amino acids: CASSLSHEFGEKLFF. The CDR3 nucleotides are TGTGCCAGCAGTTTATCCCACGAGTTTGGTGAAAAACTGTTTTTT. The chain combines TRBV27 with TRBJ1-4; no clear D. The V gene lost 0 bases and the J gene lost 7 bases, with 12 bases spanning the gap. The CDR3 runs 15 residues. Germline-derived CDR1 and CDR2 are MNHEY and SMNVEV (reference sequence).

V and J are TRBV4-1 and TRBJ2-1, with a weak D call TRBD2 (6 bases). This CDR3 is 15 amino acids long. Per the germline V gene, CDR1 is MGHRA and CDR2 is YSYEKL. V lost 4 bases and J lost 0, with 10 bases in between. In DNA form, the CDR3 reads TGCGCCAGCAGCCCGGGACTTCTCTCCTACAATGAGCAGTTCTTC. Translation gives CASSPGLLSYNEQFF.

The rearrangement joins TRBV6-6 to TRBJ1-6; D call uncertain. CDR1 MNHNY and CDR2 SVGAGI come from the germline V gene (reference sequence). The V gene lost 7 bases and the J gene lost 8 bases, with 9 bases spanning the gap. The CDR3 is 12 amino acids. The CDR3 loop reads CASTPRDSPLHF. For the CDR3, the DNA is TGTGCCAGCACCCCCCGGGATTCACCCCTCCACTTT.

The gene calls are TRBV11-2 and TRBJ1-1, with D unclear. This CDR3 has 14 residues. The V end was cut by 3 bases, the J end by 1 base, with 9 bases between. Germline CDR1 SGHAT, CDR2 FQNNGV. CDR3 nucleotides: TGTGCCAGCAGCTTTGGACGGACGAACACTGAAGCTTTCTTT. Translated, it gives CASSFGRTNTEAFF.

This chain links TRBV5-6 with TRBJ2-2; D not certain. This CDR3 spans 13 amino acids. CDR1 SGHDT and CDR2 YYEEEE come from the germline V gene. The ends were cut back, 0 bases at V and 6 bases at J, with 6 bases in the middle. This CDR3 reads CASSLVVAGELFF. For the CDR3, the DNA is TGTGCCAGCAGCTTGGTTGTCGCCGGGGAGCTGTTTTTT.

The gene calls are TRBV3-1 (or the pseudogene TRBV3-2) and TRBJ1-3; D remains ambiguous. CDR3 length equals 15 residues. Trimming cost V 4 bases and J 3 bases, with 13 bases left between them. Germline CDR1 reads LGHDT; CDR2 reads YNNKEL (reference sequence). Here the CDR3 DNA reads TGTGCCAGCAGCCCCCCTGGGTCCTATGGAAACACCATATATTTT. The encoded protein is CASSPPGSYGNTIYF.

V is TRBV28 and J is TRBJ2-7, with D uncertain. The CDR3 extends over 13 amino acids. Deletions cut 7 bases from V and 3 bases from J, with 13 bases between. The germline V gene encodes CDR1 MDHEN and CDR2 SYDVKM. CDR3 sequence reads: CASKVNLGYEQYF. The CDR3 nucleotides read TGTGCCAGCAAGGTGAATTTGGGCTACGAGCAGTACTTC.